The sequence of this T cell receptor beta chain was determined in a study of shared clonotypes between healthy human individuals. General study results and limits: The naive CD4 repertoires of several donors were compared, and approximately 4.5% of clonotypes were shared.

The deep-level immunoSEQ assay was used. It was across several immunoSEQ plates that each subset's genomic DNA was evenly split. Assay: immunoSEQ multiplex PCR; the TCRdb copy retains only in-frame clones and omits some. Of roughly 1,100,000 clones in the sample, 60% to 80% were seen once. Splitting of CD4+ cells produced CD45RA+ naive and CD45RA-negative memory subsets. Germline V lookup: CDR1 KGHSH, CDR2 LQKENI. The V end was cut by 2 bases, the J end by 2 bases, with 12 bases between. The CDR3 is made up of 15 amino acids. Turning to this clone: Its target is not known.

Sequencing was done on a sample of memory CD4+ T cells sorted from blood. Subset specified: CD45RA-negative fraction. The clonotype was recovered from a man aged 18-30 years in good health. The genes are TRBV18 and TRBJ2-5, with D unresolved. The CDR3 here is CASSPYNSLQETQYF. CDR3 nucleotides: TGTGCCAGCTCACCATATAACAGCTTACAAGAGACCCAGTACTTC. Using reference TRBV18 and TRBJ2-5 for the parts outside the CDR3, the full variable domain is NAGVMQNPRHLVRRRGQEARLRCSPMKGHSHVYWYRQLPEEGLKFMVYLQKENIIDESGMPKERFSAEFPKEGPSILRIQQVVRGDSAAYFCASSPYNSLQETQYFGPGTRLLVL.